This TCR beta chain was identified during a study of chemoradiotherapy in HPV16-positive cancers. CDR3 length: 16 amino acids. Trimming cost V 0 bases and J 6 bases, with 16 bases left between them. Germline loops: CDR1 SGDLS, CDR2 YYNGEE. This clone was observed a handful of times. TCRdb's table, derived via immunoSEQ multiplex PCR, lists solely in-frame clones and lacks some. The repertoire includes about 14,000 clones, approximately 90% of them detected once, and roughly 2.5% sits in the top ten. This specimen was blood, taken from a patient who underwent chemoradiotherapy. The receptor's source is a human donor with HPV-associated anogenital cancer. This chain joins TRBV9 and TRBJ2-1, with D unclear. CDR3 amino acids: CASSVGGKQPVNEQFF. The DNA for the CDR3 is TGTGCCAGCAGCGTAGGAGGTAAGCAGCCGGTCAATGAGCAGTTCTTC. The variable domain in full, completed from reference TRBV9 and TRBJ2-1, reads DSGVTQTPKHLITATGQRVTLRCSPRSGDLSVYWYQQSLDQGLQFLIQYYNGEERAKGNILERFSAQQFPDLHSELNLSSLELGDSALYFCASSVGGKQPVNEQFFGPGTRLTVL.